This TCR beta chain derives from a study of blood T cell repertoires in COVID-19. Study-level information: Both acute and convalescent COVID-19 samples were obtained from the United States, Italy and Spain. T cells, B-cell-depleted T cells, or PBMCs supplied cDNA or gDNA.

Germline assignment: CDR1 SNHLY and CDR2 FYNNEI. The V end was cut by 0 bases, the J end by 0 bases, with 9 bases between. CDR3 length equals 15 residues. The authors' processing: Amplifying reference gene primers gave estimates of nucleated cell counts. TCRdb's table, derived via immunoSEQ multiplex PCR, lists solely in-frame clones and lacks some. D and trimming were read from the DNA, whereas the V and J calls and clone size are those reported in that table. The profile covers 20,000 to 30,000 clones, with around 90% appearing a single time and approximately 7.6% taken by the ten largest. The sequence derives from a human donor in a cohort sampled during active COVID-19. The V and J genes are TRBV2 and TRBJ2-7, with D unclear. The sample was peripheral blood. In DNA form, the CDR3 reads TGTGCCAGCAGTGAAGCGCTTTACAGCTCCTACGAGCAGTACTTC. Translation gives CASSEALYSSYEQYF.